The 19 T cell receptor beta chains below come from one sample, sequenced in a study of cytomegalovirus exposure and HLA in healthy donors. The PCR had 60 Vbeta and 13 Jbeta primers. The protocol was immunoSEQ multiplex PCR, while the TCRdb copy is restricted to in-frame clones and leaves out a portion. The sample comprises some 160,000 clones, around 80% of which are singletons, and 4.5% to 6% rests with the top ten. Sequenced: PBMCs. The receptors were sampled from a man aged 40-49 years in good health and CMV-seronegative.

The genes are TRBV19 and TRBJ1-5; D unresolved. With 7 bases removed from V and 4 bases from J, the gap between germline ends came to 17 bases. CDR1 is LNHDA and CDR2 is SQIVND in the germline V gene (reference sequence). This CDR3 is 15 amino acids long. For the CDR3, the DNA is TGTGCCAGTATGGTCGGACTGGTGTCAAATCAGCCCCAGCATTTT. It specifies CASMVGLVSNQPQHF. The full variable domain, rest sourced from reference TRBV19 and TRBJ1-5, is DGGITQSPKYLFRKEGQNVTLSCEQNLNHDAMYWYRQDPGQGLRLIYYSQIVNDFQKGDIAEGYSVSREKKESFPLTVTSAQKNPTAFYLCASMVGLVSNQPQHFGDGTRLSIL.

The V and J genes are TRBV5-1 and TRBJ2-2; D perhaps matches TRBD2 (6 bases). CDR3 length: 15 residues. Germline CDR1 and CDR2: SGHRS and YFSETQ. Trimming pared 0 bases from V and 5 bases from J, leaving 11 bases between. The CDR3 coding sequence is TGCGCCAGCAGCTTGGAACTAGCAGCGACCGGGGAGCTGTTTTTT. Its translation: CASSLELAATGELFF.

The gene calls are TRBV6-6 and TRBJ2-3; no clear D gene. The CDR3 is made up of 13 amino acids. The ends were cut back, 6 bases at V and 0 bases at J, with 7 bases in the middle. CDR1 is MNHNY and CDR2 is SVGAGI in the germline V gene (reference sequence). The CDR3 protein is CASRRASTDTQYF. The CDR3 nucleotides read TGTGCCAGCAGGAGAGCCAGCACAGATACGCAGTATTTT.

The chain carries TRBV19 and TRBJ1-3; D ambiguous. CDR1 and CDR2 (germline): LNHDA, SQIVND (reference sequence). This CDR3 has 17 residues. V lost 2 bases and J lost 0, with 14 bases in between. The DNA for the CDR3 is TGTGCCAGTAGTATACTACAAAGGGAGGGCTCTGGAAACACCATATATTTT. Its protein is CASSILQREGSGNTIYF. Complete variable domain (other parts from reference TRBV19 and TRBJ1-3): DGGITQSPKYLFRKEGQNVTLSCEQNLNHDAMYWYRQDPGQGLRLIYYSQIVNDFQKGDIAEGYSVSREKKESFPLTVTSAQKNPTAFYLCASSILQREGSGNTIYFGEGSWLTVV.

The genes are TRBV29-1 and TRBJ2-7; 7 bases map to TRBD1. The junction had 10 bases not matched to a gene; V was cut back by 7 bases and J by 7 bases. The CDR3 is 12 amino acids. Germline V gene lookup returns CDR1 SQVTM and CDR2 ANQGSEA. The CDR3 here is CSARTGRWEQYF. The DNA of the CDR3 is TGCAGCGCCCGGACAGGCCGATGGGAGCAGTACTTC.

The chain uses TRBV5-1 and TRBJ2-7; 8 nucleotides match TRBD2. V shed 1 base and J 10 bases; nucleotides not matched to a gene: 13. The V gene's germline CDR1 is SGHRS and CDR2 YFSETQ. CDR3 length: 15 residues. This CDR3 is CASSLTLAVGSRQYF. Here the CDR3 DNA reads TGCGCCAGCAGCTTGACACTAGCGGTTGGGTCCCGACAGTACTTC.

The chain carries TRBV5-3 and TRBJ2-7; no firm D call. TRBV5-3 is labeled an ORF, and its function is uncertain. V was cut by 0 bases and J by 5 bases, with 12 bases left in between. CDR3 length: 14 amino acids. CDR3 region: CARSLGRALDEQYF. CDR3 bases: TGTGCCAGAAGCTTGGGTCGAGCGCTGGACGAGCAGTACTTC.

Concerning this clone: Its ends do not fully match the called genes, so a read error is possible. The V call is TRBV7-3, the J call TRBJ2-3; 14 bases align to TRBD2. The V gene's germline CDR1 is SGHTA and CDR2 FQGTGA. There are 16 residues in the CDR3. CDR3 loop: CAGSLRLAGGPDTQYF. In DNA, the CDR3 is TGTGCCGGCAGCCTCAGACTAGCGGGAGGGCCCGATACGCAGTATTTT.

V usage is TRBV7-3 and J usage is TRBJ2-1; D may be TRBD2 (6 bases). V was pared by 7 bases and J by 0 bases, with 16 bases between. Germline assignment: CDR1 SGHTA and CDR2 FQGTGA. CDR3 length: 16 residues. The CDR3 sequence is CASNLHSGSSYNEQFF. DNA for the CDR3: TGTGCCAGCAACCTTCATAGCGGAAGCTCCTACAATGAGCAGTTCTTC.

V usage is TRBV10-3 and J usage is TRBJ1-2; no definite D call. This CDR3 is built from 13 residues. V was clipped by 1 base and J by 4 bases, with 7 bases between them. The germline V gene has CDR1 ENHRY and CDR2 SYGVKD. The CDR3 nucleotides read TGTGCCATCAGTGAGTTACAGTCCTATGGCTACACCTTC. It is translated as CAISELQSYGYTF.

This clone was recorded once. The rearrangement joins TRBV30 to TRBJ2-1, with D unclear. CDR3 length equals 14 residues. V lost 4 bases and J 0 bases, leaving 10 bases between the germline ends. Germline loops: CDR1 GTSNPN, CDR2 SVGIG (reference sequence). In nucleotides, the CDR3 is TGTGCCTGGAACTTCGATAGCTCCTACAATGAGCAGTTCTTC. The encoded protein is CAWNFDSSYNEQFF.

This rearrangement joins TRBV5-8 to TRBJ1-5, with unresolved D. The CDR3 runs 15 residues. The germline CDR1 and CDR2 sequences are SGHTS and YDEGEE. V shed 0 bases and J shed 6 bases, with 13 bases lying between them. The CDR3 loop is CASSLVAGLSQPQHF. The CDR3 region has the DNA TGTGCCAGCAGCTTGGTGGCAGGCCTCTCTCAGCCCCAGCATTTT.

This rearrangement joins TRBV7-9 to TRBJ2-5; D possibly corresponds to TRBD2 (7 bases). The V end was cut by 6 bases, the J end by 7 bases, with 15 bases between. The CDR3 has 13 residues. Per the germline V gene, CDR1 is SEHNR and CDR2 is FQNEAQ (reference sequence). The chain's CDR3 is CASSLGGAPTQYF. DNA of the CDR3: TGTGCCAGCAGTTTGGGGGGGGCCCCGACCCAGTACTTC.

The CDR3 protein is CASSKGEETQYF. The DNA of the CDR3 is TGTGCCAGCAGCAAAGGGGAAGAGACCCAGTACTTC. The chain has TRBV7-7 and TRBJ2-5, with D possibly TRBD1 on 5 matching bases. Trimming pared 5 bases from V and 3 bases from J, leaving 7 bases between. This CDR3 is built from 12 residues. The germline CDR1 and CDR2 sequences are SSHAT and FNYEAQ (reference sequence).

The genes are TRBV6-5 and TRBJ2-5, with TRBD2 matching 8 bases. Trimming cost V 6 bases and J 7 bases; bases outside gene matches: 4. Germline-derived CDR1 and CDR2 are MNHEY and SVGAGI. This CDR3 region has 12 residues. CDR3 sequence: CASSPGGRTQYF. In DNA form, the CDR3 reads TGTGCCAGCAGCCCGGGGGGGCGGACCCAGTACTTC.

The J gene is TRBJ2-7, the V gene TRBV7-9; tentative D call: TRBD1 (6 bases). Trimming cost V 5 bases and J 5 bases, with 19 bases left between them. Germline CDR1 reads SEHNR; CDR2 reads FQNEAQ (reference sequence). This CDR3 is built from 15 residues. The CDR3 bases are TGTGCCAGCAGCCGCTCGGGACATTCAACCAACGAGCAGTACTTC. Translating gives CASSRSGHSTNEQYF.

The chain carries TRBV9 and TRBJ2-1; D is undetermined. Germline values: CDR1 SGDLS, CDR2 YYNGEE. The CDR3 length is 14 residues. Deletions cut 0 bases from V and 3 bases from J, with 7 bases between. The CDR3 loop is CASSVGGGYNEQFF. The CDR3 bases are TGTGCCAGCAGCGTAGGAGGTGGCTACAATGAGCAGTTCTTC.

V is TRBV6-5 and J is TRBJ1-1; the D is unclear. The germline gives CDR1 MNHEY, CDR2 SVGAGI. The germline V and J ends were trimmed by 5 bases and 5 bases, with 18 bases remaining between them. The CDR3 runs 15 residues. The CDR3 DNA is TGTGCCAGCAGTCCGAAATTGGCGCAGAGGACTGAAGCTTTCTTT. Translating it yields CASSPKLAQRTEAFF.

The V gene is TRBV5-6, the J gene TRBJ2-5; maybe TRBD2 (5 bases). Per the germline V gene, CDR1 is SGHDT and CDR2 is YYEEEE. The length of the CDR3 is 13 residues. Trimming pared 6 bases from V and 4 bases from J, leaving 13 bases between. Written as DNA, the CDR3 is TGTGCCAGCACCCTTGGAGGACGAGAGACCCAGTACTTC. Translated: CASTLGGRETQYF.